This T cell receptor (beta chain) comes out of a study of blood T cell repertoires in COVID-19. Study in general: Researchers got acute and convalescent COVID-19 samples from the United States, Italy and Spain.

This CDR3 is 14 amino acids long. In germline, CDR1 is SEHNR, CDR2 FQNEAQ (reference sequence). Trimming removed 5 bases from V and 1 base from J; junction bases left unmatched: 3. Original handling: Estimates of nucleated cell counts were drawn from the amplification of reference gene primers. Profiled with immunoSEQ multiplex PCR; TCRdb holds only in-frame clones, not every one. D and trimming were read from the DNA, whereas the V and J calls and clone size are those reported in that table. The sample lists more than 200,000 clones, about 91% seen once, with 6% to 6.5% in the top ten. This clone has just a few counts.

This TCR was recovered from a woman in her 30s with COVID-19, enrolled during active disease. Source material: peripheral blood. This chain connects TRBV7-9 to TRBJ2-3; 7 positions agree with TRBD2. In nucleotides, the CDR3 is TGTGCCAGCAGCCAGGCGGGGGGCACAGATACGCAGTATTTT. It translates to CASSQAGGTDTQYF.